The 32 T cell receptor beta chains presented below share a single source sample, sequenced in a study of cytomegalovirus exposure and HLA in healthy donors. The PCR was carried out with 60 Vbeta primers and 13 Jbeta primers. Generated by immunoSEQ multiplex PCR, the TCRdb table keeps only in-frame clones and is missing some. There are a few hundred thousand clones in the sample; about 80% occur only once, and about 14% lies in the top ten. The source material was PBMCs. The receptor set was obtained from a man aged 35 to 55 in good health and CMV-seronegative.

This rearrangement joins TRBV7-2 to TRBJ2-2; D is possibly TRBD1 (6 bases). From germline, CDR1 is SGHTA and CDR2 FQGNSA. The CDR3 totals 15 residues. Trimming pared 6 bases from V and 0 bases from J, leaving 11 bases between. In nucleotides, the CDR3 is TGTGCCAGCAGTCTCGGACAGCCGAACACCGGGGAGCTGTTTTTT. Its translation: CASSLGQPNTGELFF.

This clone came up once. The J gene is TRBJ1-1, the V gene TRBV5-5; 8 nucleotides match TRBD1. This CDR3 contains 15 residues. Losses at the gene ends were 4 bases for V and 5 bases for J; bases not matched to a gene: 10. Germline assignment: CDR1 SGHKS and CDR2 YYEKEE (reference sequence). In nucleotides, the CDR3 is TGTGCCAGCAGCCTTCTCGACAGGGGTCGGACTGAAGCTTTCTTT. This codes for CASSLLDRGRTEAFF. Looking up the rest from reference TRBV5-5 and TRBJ1-1 gives the full variable domain: DAGVTQSPTHLIKTRGQQVTLRCSPISGHKSVSWYQQVLGQGPQFIFQYYEKEERGRGNFPDRFSARQFPNYSSELNVNALLLGDSALYLCASSLLDRGRTEAFFGQGTRLTVV.

V is TRBV5-1 and J is TRBJ1-4; D might be TRBD1 (5 bases). Deletions cut 4 bases from V and 8 bases from J, with 18 bases between. In germline, CDR1 is SGHRS, CDR2 YFSETQ. This CDR3 is built from 15 residues. The CDR3 sequence: CASSAQGRAEEKLFF. CDR3 sequence (DNA): TGCGCCAGCAGCGCCCAAGGCAGGGCGGAGGAAAAACTGTTTTTT.

V usage is TRBV19 and J usage is TRBJ1-2; 7 nucleotides agree with TRBD1. Germline V gives CDR1 LNHDA, CDR2 SQIVND (reference sequence). The V gene end was trimmed by 1 base and the J gene end by 2 bases; junction bases not matched to a gene: 1. The CDR3 runs to 14 residues. DNA for the CDR3: TGTGCCAGTAGTATAGGAGGGGGCAACTATGGCTACACCTTC. Amino acids: CASSIGGGNYGYTF.

The CDR3 loop reads CASSQVGVNDYGYTF. CDR3 sequence (DNA): TGTGCCAGCAGCCAAGTAGGGGTAAACGACTATGGCTACACCTTC. The rearrangement uses TRBV14 and TRBJ1-2; possibly TRBD1 for D (5 bases). Germline V gives CDR1 SGHDN, CDR2 FVKESK. Trimming removed 1 base from V and 3 bases from J, with 12 bases in between. This CDR3 is 15 amino acids long.

The chain joins TRBV13 to TRBJ2-7; a weak D match, TRBD1 (6 bases). Germline loops: CDR1 PRHDT, CDR2 FYEKMQ (reference sequence). Between the trimmed V and J ends, which lost 6 bases and 5 bases, there was a span of 20 bases. The CDR3 spans 15 residues. The CDR3 protein is CASSLGAQGAHEQYF. The CDR3 DNA follows: TGTGCCAGCAGTCTAGGGGCACAGGGTGCCCACGAGCAGTACTTC.

This rearrangement joins TRBV19 to TRBJ2-7; D possibly corresponds to TRBD2 (6 bases). Per germline, CDR1 LNHDA and CDR2 SQIVND (reference sequence). CDR3 size: 14 residues. V dropped 4 bases and J dropped 0 bases, with 10 bases sitting between them. The CDR3 region has the DNA TGTGCCAGTAGTAGAGGCGGGGACTCCTACGAGCAGTACTTC. Its translation: CASSRGGDSYEQYF.

The chain uses TRBV6-6 and TRBJ1-5; D gene uncertain. CDR1 MNHNY and CDR2 SVGAGI come from the germline V gene (reference sequence). V lost 4 bases, J lost 9 bases, and 16 bases lay in between. The CDR3 has 14 amino acids. The CDR3 nucleotides are TGTGCCAGCAGTTTTGGGGAGGGAATTGGGCCCCAGCATTTT. Translation: CASSFGEGIGPQHF.

The sample holds a few counts of this clone. The rearrangement joins TRBV30 to TRBJ2-2; the match to TRBD1 covers 7 bases. V lost 0 bases and J lost 2; bases outside the gene matches: 6. Germline V lookup: CDR1 GTSNPN, CDR2 SVGIG (reference sequence). The CDR3 spans 16 residues. The CDR3 here is CAWSVAQGVNTGELFF. The DNA of the CDR3 is TGTGCCTGGAGTGTAGCCCAGGGGGTAAACACCGGGGAGCTGTTTTTT.

The J gene is TRBJ1-3, the V gene TRBV6-5; D perhaps matches TRBD1 (6 bases). V lost 4 bases and J lost 0, with 13 bases in between. The CDR3 extends over 16 amino acids. Germline loops: CDR1 MNHEY, CDR2 SVGAGI. DNA for the CDR3: TGTGCCAGCAGTTCGACAGGACGGCTCTCTGGAAACACCATATATTTT. Translation: CASSSTGRLSGNTIYF.

This clone appeared a single time. Other DNA variants within this sample encode the same CDR3. V usage is TRBV27 and J usage is TRBJ2-7; maybe TRBD2 (7 bases). The CDR3 spans 14 residues. Germline V gene lookup returns CDR1 MNHEY and CDR2 SMNVEV (reference sequence). V dropped 5 bases and J dropped 2 bases, with 13 bases sitting between them. The CDR3 here is CASSLGGGPYEQYF. The CDR3 nucleotides are TGTGCCAGCAGTCTAGGGGGGGGGCCCTACGAGCAGTACTTC.

The rearrangement uses TRBV30 and TRBJ1-2; D is possibly TRBD1 (5 bases). Germline V gene data show CDR1 as GTSNPN and CDR2 as SVGIG (reference sequence). The germline V and J ends were trimmed by 1 base and 8 bases, with 14 bases remaining between them. The CDR3 runs to 13 residues. The CDR3 protein is CAWSEDIFEGYTF. In DNA form, the CDR3 reads TGTGCCTGGAGTGAGGACATTTTCGAAGGCTACACCTTC.

This chain links TRBV27 with TRBJ2-2, with TRBD1 as a possible D gene (5 bases). CDR3 size: 15 residues. CDR1 is MNHEY and CDR2 is SMNVEV in the germline V gene (reference sequence). V gave up 6 bases and J gave up 2 bases, with 13 bases separating them. Here the CDR3 DNA reads TGTGCCAGCAGCCCCCGTGGGGCAAACACCGGGGAGCTGTTTTTT. Its translation: CASSPRGANTGELFF.

The V and J genes are TRBV5-5 and TRBJ2-3; D is perhaps TRBD1 (5 bases). V gave up 5 bases and J gave up 2 bases, with 12 bases separating them. The CDR3 is 14 amino acids. Germline assignment: CDR1 SGHKS and CDR2 YYEKEE (reference sequence). The CDR3 reads CASRLTVSTDTQYF. In DNA form, the CDR3 reads TGTGCCAGCAGGTTGACAGTTTCCACAGATACGCAGTATTTT.

This clone showed up just once. One junction end disagrees with the germline gene, perhaps due to a read error. The genes are TRBV7-9 and TRBJ1-2; 7 bases agree with TRBD1. This CDR3 contains 13 residues. From germline, CDR1 is SEHNR and CDR2 FQNEAQ (reference sequence). Here the CDR3 DNA reads TGTTCCAGCAGCTTTGACAGGGAAGAGGGCTACACCTTC. Translation gives CSSSFDREEGYTF.

This clone was counted once. The chain couples TRBV4-1 to TRBJ2-3, with D maybe TRBD1 (6 bases). The CDR3 runs to 15 residues. Trimming stripped 2 bases from V and 3 bases from J, with 12 bases between. Per germline, CDR1 MGHRA and CDR2 YSYEKL. The CDR3 protein is CASSQLGAMTDTQYF. The CDR3 DNA is TGCGCCAGCAGCCAACTGGGGGCGATGACAGATACGCAGTATTTT.

The rearrangement joins TRBV5-4 to TRBJ1-4; unclear D gene. Germline assignment: CDR1 SGHNT and CDR2 YYREEE (reference sequence). This CDR3 has 13 amino acids. The germline V and J ends were trimmed by 3 bases and 3 bases, with 6 bases remaining between them. In DNA, the CDR3 is TGTGCCAGCAGCTCCGCGGCTAATGAAAAACTGTTTTTT. This gives the protein CASSSAANEKLFF.

This clone was counted between two and nine times. The chain couples TRBV5-1 to TRBJ2-7, with 8 bases lining up with TRBD2. Germline trimming cut 7 bases from V and 4 bases from J; bases unmatched to any gene: 10. Germline V CDR1 and CDR2: SGHRS, YFSETQ. This CDR3 is 14 amino acids long. Here the CDR3 DNA reads TGCGCCAGCGCTTTTGCGGGAGGTGGGTACGAGCAGTACTTC. Translated, it gives CASAFAGGGYEQYF.

About this clone: At the DNA level, this CDR3 is encoded by other sequences in the same sample as well. The chain joins TRBV30 to TRBJ2-3, with TRBD2 as a possible D gene (5 bases). With 0 bases removed from V and 0 bases from J, the gap between germline ends came to 7 bases. Germline CDR1 GTSNPN, CDR2 SVGIG (reference sequence). There are 14 residues in the CDR3. CDR3 bases: TGTGCCTGGAGTGTGGGCGGGAGCACAGATACGCAGTATTTT. It specifies CAWSVGGSTDTQYF.

The chain employs TRBV5-1 and TRBJ2-3, with D maybe TRBD1 (6 bases). Germline values: CDR1 SGHRS, CDR2 YFSETQ. This CDR3 region has 15 residues. The V and J ends lost 1 base and 2 bases respectively, with 11 bases between them. The CDR3 nucleotides read TGCGCCAGCAGCTTGCTAGACAGGATCACAGATACGCAGTATTTT. Its protein is CASSLLDRITDTQYF. The full variable domain, rest sourced from reference TRBV5-1 and TRBJ2-3, is KAGVTQTPRYLIKTRGQQVTLSCSPISGHRSVSWYQQTPGQGLQFLFEYFSETQRNKGNFPGRFSGRQFSNSRSEMNVSTLELGDSALYLCASSLLDRITDTQYFGPGTRLTVL.

CDR3 sequence reads: CASSLGQGEKLFF. The DNA for the CDR3 is TGTGCCAGCAGCTTGGGACAGGGTGAAAAACTGTTTTTT. The gene calls are TRBV5-4 and TRBJ1-4, with 7 bases fitting TRBD1. The V and J ends lost 0 bases and 7 bases, in that order; junction bases with no gene match: 0. CDR3 length: 13 residues. Per germline, CDR1 SGHNT and CDR2 YYREEE (reference sequence).

The chain is built from TRBV7-8 and TRBJ1-1; 8 nucleotides match TRBD1. Trimming removed 5 bases from V and 4 bases from J; junction bases left unmatched: 12. This CDR3 has 16 residues. Germline V gene sequence: CDR1 SGHVS, CDR2 FQNEAQ. For the CDR3, the DNA is TGTGCCAGCAGCGAGCAGGGGGCGTATTCGGTCACTGAAGCTTTCTTT. The encoded protein is CASSEQGAYSVTEAFF.

This sequence joins TRBV10-1 and TRBJ2-1, with D possibly being TRBD2 (6 bases). Germline V gives CDR1 WNHNN, CDR2 SYGVQD (reference sequence). The CDR3 is 11 amino acids. V was shortened by 10 bases and J by 7 bases, with 11 bases between the two germline ends. CDR3 DNA: TGCGCCAAGGACGGGGGAAATGAGCAGTTCTTC. Protein: CAKDGGNEQFF.

V usage is TRBV10-3 and J usage is TRBJ2-7; D may be TRBD1 (6 bases). The germline CDR1 and CDR2 sequences are ENHRY and SYGVKD. The CDR3 is 13 residues long. Trimming shortened V by 5 bases and J by 2 bases, and 10 bases separated the two germline ends. CDR3: CAISSGTPYEQYF. The CDR3 DNA reads TGTGCCATCAGTTCCGGGACACCCTACGAGCAGTACTTC.

V is TRBV7-2 and J is TRBJ2-7; no definite D call. CDR1 and CDR2 from the germline V gene are SGHTA and FQGNSA. This CDR3 is built from 13 residues. V shed 1 base and J shed 3 bases, with 7 bases lying between them. CDR3 loop: CASSLGDIYEQYF. The CDR3 nucleotides read TGTGCCAGCAGCTTAGGAGATATCTACGAGCAGTACTTC. The whole variable domain, remainder taken from reference TRBV7-2 and TRBJ2-7, is GAGVSQSPSNKVTEKGKDVELRCDPISGHTALYWYRQSLGQGLEFLIYFQGNSAPDKSGLPSDRFSAERTGGSVSTLTIQRTQQEDSAVYLCASSLGDIYEQYFGPGTRLTVT.

This clone was seen once. The chain carries TRBV6-5 and TRBJ2-7; 8 nucleotides align to TRBD1. The junction had 3 bases not matched to a gene; V was cut back by 0 bases and J by 5 bases. The germline gives CDR1 MNHEY, CDR2 SVGAGI. This CDR3 has 14 amino acids. CDR3 DNA sequence: TGTGCCAGCAGTTACTCGGGGACAGGTGACGAGCAGTACTTC. The encoded protein is CASSYSGTGDEQYF.

V and J are TRBV27 and TRBJ2-7; D may be TRBD1 (6 bases). Germline-derived CDR1 and CDR2 are MNHEY and SMNVEV (reference sequence). CDR3 length: 15 residues. Trimming removed 2 bases from V and 5 bases from J, with 16 bases in between. The DNA of the CDR3 is TGTGCCAGCAGTTTAGGCAGGGGCCCATCAAACGAGCAGTACTTC. It is translated as CASSLGRGPSNEQYF.

The chain couples TRBV9 to TRBJ2-1; D call uncertain. CDR3 length: 12 amino acids. V lost 5 bases and J lost 8, with 11 bases in between. Germline-derived CDR1 and CDR2 are SGDLS and YYNGEE. This chain's CDR3 is CASSYPSDEQFF. In DNA, the CDR3 is TGTGCCAGCAGTTACCCTAGTGATGAGCAGTTCTTC. Full variable domain (missing parts from reference TRBV9 and TRBJ2-1): DSGVTQTPKHLITATGQRVTLRCSPRSGDLSVYWYQQSLDQGLQFLIQYYNGEERAKGNILERFSAQQFPDLHSELNLSSLELGDSALYFCASSYPSDEQFFGPGTRLTVL.

This clone has only a few counts. The genes are TRBV15 and TRBJ2-1, with 7 nucleotides matching TRBD2. The CDR3 sequence is 16 residues long. The trim removed 0 bases at V and 5 bases at J, leaving 7 bases unmatched. CDR1 is LNHNV and CDR2 is YYDKDF in the germline V gene (reference sequence). CDR3 in amino acids: CATSREPLRGDNEQFF. CDR3 nucleotides: TGTGCCACCAGCAGAGAACCTCTTCGGGGGGACAATGAGCAGTTCTTC. Supplemented by reference TRBV15 and TRBJ2-1, the full variable domain reads DAMVIQNPRYQVTQFGKPVTLSCSQTLNHNVMYWYQQKSSQAPKLLFHYYDKDFNNEADTPDNFQSRRPNTSFCFLDIRSPGLGDTAMYLCATSREPLRGDNEQFFGPGTRLTVL.

The gene calls are TRBV2 and TRBJ1-4, with D possibly being TRBD1 (6 bases). In germline, CDR1 is SNHLY, CDR2 FYNNEI. The CDR3 contains 14 residues. Deletions cut 5 bases from V and 3 bases from J, with 10 bases between. The CDR3 spells CASSLGAANEKLFF. In DNA, the CDR3 is TGTGCCAGCAGTTTGGGGGCAGCTAATGAAAAACTGTTTTTT.

The table lists this clone with a count of one. The V gene is TRBV20-1, the J gene TRBJ2-5; D gene ambiguous. Germline assignment: CDR1 DFQATT and CDR2 SNEGSKA (reference sequence). The CDR3 loop spans 11 amino acids. V was pared by 6 bases and J by 2 bases, with 7 bases between. The CDR3 reads CSAEQQETQYF. CDR3 DNA: TGCAGTGCGGAGCAACAAGAGACCCAGTACTTC.

This sequence joins TRBV6-6 and TRBJ2-1; 9 nucleotides agree with TRBD2. This CDR3 is 16 amino acids long. CDR1 and CDR2 from the germline V gene are MNHNY and SVGAGI (reference sequence). The V gene end was trimmed by 5 bases and the J gene end by 7 bases; junction bases not matched to a gene: 12. This CDR3 is CASSPPTGLARNEQFF. The CDR3 nucleotides are TGTGCCAGCAGTCCCCCCACGGGACTAGCTAGGAATGAGCAGTTCTTC.